This is a list of T cell receptor beta chains from one sample in a study of CD8+ T cells in alopecia areata. The assay was immunoSEQ multiplex PCR, and TCRdb's table has in-frame clones only and misses some. The sample records fewer than 250,000 clones, around 43% being singletons. This specimen was CD4+ T cells sorted from blood, taken around week 37, from a patient treated with tofacitinib. These receptors were collected from a human donor with alopecia areata. The CDR3 runs from the conserved cysteine through the conserved F or W. D genes are given only for firm matches. Part of the rows lack a size; the others show once, few, many or a class for expanded clones.

>TRBJ1-1|NA|9|once|TRBV29-1
CSGGTEAFF
TGCAGCGGCGGTACTGAAGCTTTCTTT
>TRBJ2-5|TRBD2|12|few|TRBV30
CAWSRGEETQYF
TGTGCCTGGAGTCGGGGGGAAGAGACCCAGTACTTC
>TRBJ2-7|NA|14|NA|TRBV4-1
CASSQAVSSYEQYF
TGCGCCAGCAGCCAGGCGGTGAGCTCCTACGAGCAGTACTTC
>TRBJ2-5|NA|12|few|TRBV29-1
CTVREYQETQYF
TGCACCGTCCGGGAGTACCAAGAGACCCAGTACTTC
>TRBJ2-1|NA|12|few|TRBV4-3
CASSSASGEQFF
TGCGCCAGCAGCTCAGCGTCGGGTGAGCAGTTCTTC
>TRBJ2-7|NA|11|few|TRBV7-2
CASSLRYEQYF
TGTGCCAGCAGCCTACGCTACGAGCAGTACTTC
>TRBJ2-4|NA|14|NA|TRBV2
CASMGARAKNIQYF
TGTGCCAGCATGGGCGCCAGGGCCAAAAACATTCAGTACTTC
>TRBJ1-5|NA|14|few|TRBV19
CASRRGGLNQPQHF
TGTGCCAGTAGGAGGGGAGGATTGAATCAGCCCCAGCATTTT
>TRBJ1-2|NA|16|once|TRBV5-4
CASSLAPFIGTYGYTF
TGTGCCAGCAGCTTGGCCCCGTTCATTGGAACTTATGGCTACACCTTC
>TRBJ1-2|NA|13|NA|TRBV2
CASSPRENYGYTF
TGTGCCAGCAGTCCACGGGAGAACTATGGCTACACCTTC
>TRBJ2-3|NA|16|NA|TRBV15
CATSRAMGPSTDTQYF
TGTGCCACCAGCAGAGCAATGGGGCCGAGCACAGATACGCAGTATTTT
>TRBJ1-2|NA|14|NA|TRBV19
CASSNVGDRHGYTF
TGTGCCAGTAGTAACGTAGGGGATCGTCATGGCTACACCTTC
>TRBJ2-4|NA|11|few|TRBV19
CASAQGDIQYF
TGTGCCAGTGCACAGGGCGACATTCAGTACTTC
>TRBJ2-7|TRBD2|16|few|TRBV7-2
CASRPRTSGDIYEQYF
TGTGCCAGCAGGCCTAGGACTAGCGGAGATATCTACGAGCAGTACTTC
>TRBJ2-4|TRBD2|13|few|TRBV27
CASSWTRKNIQYF
TGTGCCAGCAGCTGGACTAGGAAAAACATTCAGTACTTC
>TRBJ2-6|NA|16|NA|TRBV2
CASRAARESGANVLTF
TGTGCCAGCAGGGCGGCTAGAGAATCTGGGGCCAACGTCCTGACTTTC
>TRBJ2-7|TRBD1|18|few|TRBV27
CASSFTGGWRRSSYEQYF
TGTGCCAGCAGTTTTACAGGGGGTTGGCGGAGGAGCTCCTACGAGCAGTACTTC
>TRBJ1-1|NA|11|NA|TRBV20-1
CSAPDRTEAFF
TGCAGTGCCCCAGACAGAACTGAAGCTTTCTTT
>TRBJ1-1|NA|11|NA|TRBV7-2
CASSLYRGAFF
TGTGCCAGCAGCTTATACCGGGGAGCTTTCTTT
>TRBJ2-1|TRBD2|14|few|TRBV2
CASNLAGGNNEQFF
TGTGCCAGCAATCTAGCGGGAGGAAACAATGAGCAGTTCTTC
>TRBJ2-1|TRBD2|15|NA|TRBV6-5
CASSYDSGGGNEQFF
TGTGCCAGCAGTTACGATTCCGGGGGGGGCAATGAGCAGTTCTTC
>TRBJ2-7|TRBD1|16|NA|TRBV7-2
CASSQATGAVSYEQYF
TGTGCCAGCAGCCAAGCAACAGGGGCCGTGTCCTACGAGCAGTACTTC
>TRBJ2-5|TRBD1|13|few|TRBV5-1
CASSFKGAETQYF
TGCGCCAGCAGCTTTAAGGGGGCAGAGACCCAGTACTTC
>TRBJ2-7|NA|12|few|TRBV28
CASSSRQSGQYF
TGTGCCAGCAGCTCTCGTCAGTCCGGGCAGTACTTC
>TRBJ2-5|NA|12|NA|TRBV29-1
CSVDNQGETQYF
TGCAGCGTTGACAATCAAGGAGAGACCCAGTACTTC